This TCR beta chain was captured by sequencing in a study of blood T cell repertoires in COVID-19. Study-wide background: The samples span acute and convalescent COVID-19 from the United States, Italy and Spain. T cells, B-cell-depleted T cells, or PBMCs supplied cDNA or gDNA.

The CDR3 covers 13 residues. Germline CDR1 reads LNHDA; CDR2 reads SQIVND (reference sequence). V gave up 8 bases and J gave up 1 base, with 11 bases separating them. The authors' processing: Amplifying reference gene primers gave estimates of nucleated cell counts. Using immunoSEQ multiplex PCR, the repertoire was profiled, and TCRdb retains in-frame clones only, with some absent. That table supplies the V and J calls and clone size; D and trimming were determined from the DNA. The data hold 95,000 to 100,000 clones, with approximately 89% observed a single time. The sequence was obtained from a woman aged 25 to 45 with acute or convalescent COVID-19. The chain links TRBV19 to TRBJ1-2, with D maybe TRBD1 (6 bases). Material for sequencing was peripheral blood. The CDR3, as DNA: TGTGCCAGTCAAGGGGGTTTTAACTATGGCTACACCTTC. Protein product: CASQGGFNYGYTF.